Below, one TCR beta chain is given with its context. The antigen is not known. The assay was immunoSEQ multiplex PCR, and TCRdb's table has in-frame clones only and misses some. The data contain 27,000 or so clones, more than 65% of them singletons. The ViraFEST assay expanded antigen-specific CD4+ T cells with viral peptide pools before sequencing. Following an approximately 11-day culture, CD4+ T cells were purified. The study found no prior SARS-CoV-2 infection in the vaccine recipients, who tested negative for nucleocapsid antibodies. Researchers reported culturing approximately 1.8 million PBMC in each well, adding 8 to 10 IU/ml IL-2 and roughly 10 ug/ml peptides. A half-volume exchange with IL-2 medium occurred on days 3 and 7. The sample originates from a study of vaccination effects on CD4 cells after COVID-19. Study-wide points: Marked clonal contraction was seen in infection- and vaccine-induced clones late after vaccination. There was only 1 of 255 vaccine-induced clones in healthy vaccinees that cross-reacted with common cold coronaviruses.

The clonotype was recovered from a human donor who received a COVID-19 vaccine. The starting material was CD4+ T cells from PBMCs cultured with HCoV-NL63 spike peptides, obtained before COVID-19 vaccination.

This chain's CDR3 is CASSPRQGRNSPLHF. CDR3 nucleotides: TGTGCCAGCAGCCCGCGACAGGGGAGGAATTCACCCCTCCACTTT. The chain joins TRBV13 to TRBJ1-6; 8 bases map to TRBD1. The J segment lost 7 bases and the V segment lost 5 bases, leaving 7 bases of the junction unmatched. Per the germline V gene, CDR1 is PRHDT and CDR2 is FYEKMQ (reference sequence). The length of the CDR3 is 15 residues.